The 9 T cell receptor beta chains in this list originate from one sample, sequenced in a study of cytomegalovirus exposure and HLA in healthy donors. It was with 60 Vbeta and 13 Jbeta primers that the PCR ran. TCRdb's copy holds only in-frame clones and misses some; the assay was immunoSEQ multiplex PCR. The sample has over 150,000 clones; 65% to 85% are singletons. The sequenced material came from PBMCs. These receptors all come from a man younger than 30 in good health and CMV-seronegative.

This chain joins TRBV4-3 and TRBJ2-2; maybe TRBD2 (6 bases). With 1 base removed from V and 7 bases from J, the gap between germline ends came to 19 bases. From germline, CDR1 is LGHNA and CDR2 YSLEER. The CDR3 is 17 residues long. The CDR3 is CASSQALLGGLSGELFF. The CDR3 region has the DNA TGCGCCAGCAGCCAAGCGTTATTGGGGGGATTGAGCGGGGAGCTGTTTTTT.

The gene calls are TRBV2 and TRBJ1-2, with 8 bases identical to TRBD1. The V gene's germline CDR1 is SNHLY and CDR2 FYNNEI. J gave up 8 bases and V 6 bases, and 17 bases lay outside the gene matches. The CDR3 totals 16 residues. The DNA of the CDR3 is TGTGCCAGCAGGGGAGACAGGGGCAATGTCCTCCTGGGCTACACCTTC. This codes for CASRGDRGNVLLGYTF.

The CDR3 loop reads CASSTRGLGTEAFF. The CDR3 DNA follows: TGCGCCAGCAGCACCAGGGGGCTAGGGACTGAAGCTTTCTTT. The V gene is TRBV5-1, the J gene TRBJ1-1; 8 bases map to TRBD1. CDR1 and CDR2 from the germline V gene are SGHRS and YFSETQ. Trimming cost V 4 bases and J 5 bases; bases outside gene matches: 7. The CDR3 has 14 residues.

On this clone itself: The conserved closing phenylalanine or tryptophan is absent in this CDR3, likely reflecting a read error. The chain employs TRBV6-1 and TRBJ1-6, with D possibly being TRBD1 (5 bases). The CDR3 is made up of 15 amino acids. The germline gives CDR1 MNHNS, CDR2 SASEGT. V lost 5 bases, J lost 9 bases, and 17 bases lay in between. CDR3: CASSPITGDTSPLHS. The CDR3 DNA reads TGTGCCAGCAGTCCCATAACGGGGGATACTTCACCCCTCCACTCT.

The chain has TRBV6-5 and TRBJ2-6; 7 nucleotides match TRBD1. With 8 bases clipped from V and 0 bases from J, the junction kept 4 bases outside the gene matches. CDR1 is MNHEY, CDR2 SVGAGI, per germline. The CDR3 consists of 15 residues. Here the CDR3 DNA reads TGTGCCAGCGGGACAGTGGCCTCTGGGGCCAACGTCCTGACTTTC. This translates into CASGTVASGANVLTF.

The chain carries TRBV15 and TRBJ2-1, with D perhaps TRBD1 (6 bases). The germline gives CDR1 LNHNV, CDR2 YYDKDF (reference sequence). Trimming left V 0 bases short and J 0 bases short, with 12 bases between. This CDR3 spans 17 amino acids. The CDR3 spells CATSRDWGRVSYNEQFF. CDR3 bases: TGTGCCACCAGCAGAGACTGGGGGCGGGTCTCCTACAATGAGCAGTTCTTC.

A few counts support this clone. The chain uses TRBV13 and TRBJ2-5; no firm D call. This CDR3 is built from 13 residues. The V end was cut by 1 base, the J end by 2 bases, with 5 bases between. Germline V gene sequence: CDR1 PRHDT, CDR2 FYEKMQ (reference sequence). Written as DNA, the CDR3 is TGTGCCAGCAGCTTAGAGAGGCAAGAGACCCAGTACTTC. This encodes CASSLERQETQYF.

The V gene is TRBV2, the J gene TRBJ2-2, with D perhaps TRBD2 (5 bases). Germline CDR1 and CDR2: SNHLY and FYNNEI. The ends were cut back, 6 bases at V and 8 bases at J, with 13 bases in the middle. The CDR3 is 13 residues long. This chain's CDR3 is CASSAGVVGELFF. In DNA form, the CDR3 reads TGTGCCAGCAGCGCCGGGGTTGTTGGGGAGCTGTTTTTT.

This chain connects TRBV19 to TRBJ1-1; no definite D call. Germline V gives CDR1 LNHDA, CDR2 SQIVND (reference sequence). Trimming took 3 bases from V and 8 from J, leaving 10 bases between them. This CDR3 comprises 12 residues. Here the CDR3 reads CASSMGAGEAFF. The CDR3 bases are TGTGCCAGTAGTATGGGTGCAGGAGAAGCTTTCTTT. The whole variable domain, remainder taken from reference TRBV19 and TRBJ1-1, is DGGITQSPKYLFRKEGQNVTLSCEQNLNHDAMYWYRQDPGQGLRLIYYSQIVNDFQKGDIAEGYSVSREKKESFPLTVTSAQKNPTAFYLCASSMGAGEAFFGQGTRLTVV.